The next 25 T cell receptor beta chains were all read from a single sample in a study of blood T cell repertoires in COVID-19. Produced via immunoSEQ multiplex PCR; TCRdb's table is partial and in-frame only. The table includes approximately 150,000 clones, more than 75% detected once. The material sequenced was PBMCs or T cells enriched from blood (not recorded which). These receptors came from a man aged 40-49 years who had recovered from COVID-19.

The chain is built from TRBV5-1 and TRBJ2-3; D unresolved. CDR1 and CDR2 from the germline V gene are SGHRS and YFSETQ. Trimming took off 4 bases at V and 0 bases at J, with 12 bases between the two ends. CDR3 length: 15 amino acids. The CDR3 sequence: CASSPMRPSTDTQYF. In DNA, the CDR3 is TGCGCCAGCAGCCCCATGAGGCCCAGCACAGATACGCAGTATTTT.

The V gene is TRBV25-1, the J gene TRBJ2-1; D perhaps matches TRBD1 (6 bases). Per germline, CDR1 MGHDK and CDR2 SYGVNS. Deletions cut 4 bases from V and 5 bases from J, with 15 bases between. The CDR3 sequence is 15 residues long. CDR3 in DNA: TGTGCCAGCAGTGGGGGGCACAGAAACAACAATGAGCAGTTCTTC. Protein product: CASSGGHRNNNEQFF.

This clone was found a few times. The V gene is TRBV19, the J gene TRBJ2-1; TRBD2 matches at 7 bases. V gave up 6 bases and J gave up 5 bases; unmatched junction bases: 7. The CDR3 is 14 amino acids. The V gene's germline CDR1 is LNHDA and CDR2 SQIVND (reference sequence). CDR3 sequence (DNA): TGTGCCAGTAGAAAGCGGGACCTTCACAATGAGCAGTTCTTC. It yields the protein CASRKRDLHNEQFF. The whole variable domain, remainder taken from reference TRBV19 and TRBJ2-1, is DGGITQSPKYLFRKEGQNVTLSCEQNLNHDAMYWYRQDPGQGLRLIYYSQIVNDFQKGDIAEGYSVSREKKESFPLTVTSAQKNPTAFYLCASRKRDLHNEQFFGPGTRLTVL.

V gene TRBV7-3 combines with J gene TRBJ2-1; D uncertain. The CDR3 contains 12 residues. With 5 bases removed from V and 5 bases from J, the gap between germline ends came to 7 bases. Germline V gene data show CDR1 as SGHTA and CDR2 as FQGTGA. CDR3 sequence: CASSRSNNEQFF. Written as DNA, the CDR3 is TGTGCCAGCAGCCGTAGCAACAATGAGCAGTTCTTC. Variable domain in full (rest from reference TRBV7-3 and TRBJ2-1): GAGVSQTPSNKVTEKGKYVELRCDPISGHTALYWYRQSLGQGPEFLIYFQGTGAADDSGLPNDRFFAVRPEGSVSTLKIQRTERGDSAVYLCASSRSNNEQFFGPGTRLTVL.

This chain connects TRBV5-1 to TRBJ2-5; no reliable D call. CDR3 length: 14 residues. The ends were cut back, 1 base at V and 1 base at J, with 8 bases in the middle. CDR1 and CDR2 (germline): SGHRS, YFSETQ. CDR3 DNA: TGCGCCAGCAGCTTGTCGGTTAGCCAAGAGACCCAGTACTTC. Encoded protein: CASSLSVSQETQYF.

V gene TRBV19 combines with J gene TRBJ1-2; 7 positions match TRBD1. The germline CDR1 and CDR2 sequences are LNHDA and SQIVND (reference sequence). The CDR3 is 13 residues long. After removal of 7 bases from V and 5 bases from J, the junction contained 7 bases not matched to a gene. CDR3 sequence reads: CASTKGQRYGYTF. In nucleotides, the CDR3 is TGTGCCAGTACAAAGGGACAGCGATATGGCTACACCTTC.

V usage is TRBV29-1 and J usage is TRBJ1-4, with TRBD1 matching 9 bases. The germline gives CDR1 SQVTM, CDR2 ANQGSEA. After removal of 7 bases from V and 4 bases from J, the junction contained 7 bases not matched to a gene. CDR3 size: 14 residues. CDR3 residues: CSAGTGKSNEKLFF. CDR3 sequence (DNA): TGCAGCGCCGGGACAGGGAAGAGTAATGAAAAACTGTTTTTT.

This clone was observed many times. V and J are TRBV2 and TRBJ2-3; 15 bases match TRBD2. Germline loops: CDR1 SNHLY, CDR2 FYNNEI. Unmatched junction bases numbered 13, after V lost 5 bases and J lost 4 bases. This CDR3 spans 19 amino acids. The CDR3 DNA is TGTGCCAGCAGTATTACAGGGACCCGGACTAGCGGGGGGGCAGATACGCAGTATTTT. As protein: CASSITGTRTSGGADTQYF.

The chain is built from TRBV30 and TRBJ2-5, with TRBD1 as a possible D gene (5 bases). Germline values: CDR1 GTSNPN, CDR2 SVGIG (reference sequence). Trimming removed 0 bases from V and 2 bases from J, with 13 bases in between. This CDR3 spans 15 amino acids. DNA of the CDR3: TGTGCCTGGAGTGTTGGGGCGATCCCACAAGAGACCCAGTACTTC. The encoded protein is CAWSVGAIPQETQYF.

This clone was seen a few times. The chain couples TRBV27 to TRBJ2-7; weak D call: TRBD1 (6 bases). Germline CDR1 is MNHEY and CDR2 is SMNVEV (reference sequence). V was shortened by 0 bases and J by 4 bases, with 19 bases between the two germline ends. This CDR3 spans 17 amino acids. CDR3: CASSLSMTGTPVYEQYF. The CDR3 DNA reads TGTGCCAGCAGTTTATCGATGACCGGGACACCTGTATACGAGCAGTACTTC.

This clone was recorded a few times. This chain uses TRBV5-1 with TRBJ2-2, with 7 bases matching TRBD1. This CDR3 comprises 16 residues. After removal of 4 bases from V and 4 bases from J, the junction contained 10 bases not matched to a gene. The germline CDR1 and CDR2 sequences are SGHRS and YFSETQ. The CDR3 loop is CASSGRGRRTTGELFF. DNA for the CDR3: TGCGCCAGCAGCGGAAGGGGGCGCCGGACCACCGGGGAGCTGTTTTTT.

V and J are TRBV5-1 and TRBJ2-3, with TRBD2 matching 11 bases. V gave up 3 bases and J gave up 6 bases; unmatched junction bases: 3. Germline CDR1 SGHRS, CDR2 YFSETQ. The CDR3 consists of 14 residues. The CDR3 nucleotides read TGCGCCAGCAGCTCAGCTAGCGGGGGGGATACGCAGTATTTT. Translated, it gives CASSSASGGDTQYF.

This clone was observed once. The V gene is TRBV28, the J gene TRBJ1-1; D uncertain. Trimming shortened V by 2 bases and J by 5 bases, and 6 bases separated the two germline ends. The germline V gene has CDR1 MDHEN and CDR2 SYDVKM. The CDR3 contains 12 residues. Written as DNA, the CDR3 is TGTGCCAGCAGTTTAAGGAGGACTGAAGCTTTCTTT. It specifies CASSLRRTEAFF.

This clone has a count of ten or more. The V and J genes are TRBV30 and TRBJ2-7, with D tentatively TRBD1 (6 bases). CDR1 and CDR2 from the germline V gene are GTSNPN and SVGIG (reference sequence). V shed 1 base and J shed 0 bases, with 19 bases lying between them. The CDR3 loop spans 17 amino acids. CDR3 sequence (DNA): TGTGCCTGGAGTGAGGTAGGGGGTTCATCTGGCTCCTACGAGCAGTACTTC. It encodes CAWSEVGGSSGSYEQYF.

The V call is TRBV6-5, the J call TRBJ1-3; D is possibly TRBD1 (6 bases). Deletions cut 6 bases from V and 7 bases from J, with 16 bases between. The CDR3 sequence is 14 residues long. CDR1 and CDR2 from the germline V gene are MNHEY and SVGAGI. CDR3 bases: TGTGCCAGCAGAACTACAGGGTTATGGAACACCATATATTTT. The encoded protein is CASRTTGLWNTIYF.

The V and J genes are TRBV10-3 and TRBJ2-2; 7 nucleotides match TRBD1. The CDR3 extends over 15 amino acids. V dropped 6 bases and J dropped 6; count of bases not matched to a gene: 10. Germline V gene data show CDR1 as ENHRY and CDR2 as SYGVKD. CDR3 nucleotides: TGTGCCATCAGCGGTAAGGGGGCCATCGCCGGGGAGCTGTTTTTT. Translation gives CAISGKGAIAGELFF.

The chain carries TRBV6-5 and TRBJ2-1; 11 positions agree with TRBD2. The ends lost 6 bases at V and 5 bases at J; junction bases unmatched: 6. The CDR3 consists of 15 residues. From germline, CDR1 is MNHEY and CDR2 SVGAGI. The CDR3 nucleotides are TGTGCCAGCAGCAAGGCTAGCGGGGGGAACAATGAGCAGTTCTTC. Translation: CASSKASGGNNEQFF.

This clone appeared a few times. The V gene is TRBV15, the J gene TRBJ1-3, with 10 bases aligning to TRBD1. Trimming at V came to 5 bases and at J to 4 bases, leaving 8 bases not matched to a gene. The CDR3 length is 16 residues. Germline CDR1 LNHNV, CDR2 YYDKDF (reference sequence). As DNA, the CDR3 is TGTGCCACCAGCCGGGACAGGGGCTCAGGGGGAAACACCATATATTTT. It specifies CATSRDRGSGGNTIYF.

The chain joins TRBV2 to TRBJ1-2; possible D gene TRBD1, 6 bases. CDR3 size: 18 residues. Deletions cut 10 bases from V and 5 bases from J, with 32 bases between. Germline V gene data show CDR1 as SNHLY and CDR2 as FYNNEI. This CDR3 reads CATYTSTIQGSNRYGYTF. For the CDR3, the DNA is TGTGCCACCTACACTTCGACTATCCAGGGGTCTAATAGGTATGGCTACACCTTC.

The CDR3 loop reads CASSLALGATEAFF. CDR3 coding DNA: TGTGCCAGCAGCTTAGCGCTAGGGGCAACTGAAGCTTTCTTT. The chain recombines TRBV7-8 with TRBJ1-1; TRBD1 might be the D (5 bases). Trimming took 0 bases from V and 5 from J, leaving 10 bases between them. The CDR3 is 14 residues long. From germline, CDR1 is SGHVS and CDR2 FQNEAQ. The full variable domain, rest sourced from reference TRBV7-8 and TRBJ1-1, is GAGVSQSPRYKVAKRGQDVALRCDPISGHVSLFWYQQALGQGPEFLTYFQNEAQLDKSGLPSDRFFAERPEGSVSTLKIQRTQQEDSAVYLCASSLALGATEAFFGQGTRLTVV.

The chain links TRBV24-1 to TRBJ2-5, with 7 bases identical to TRBD1. Germline V gene lookup returns CDR1 KGHDR and CDR2 SFDVKD. Trimming cost V 2 bases and J 1 base; bases outside gene matches: 3. The CDR3 sequence is 15 residues long. Here the CDR3 DNA reads TGTGCCACCAGTGATTCACAGGGGATCCAAGAGACCCAGTACTTC. This sequence encodes CATSDSQGIQETQYF.

This clone appeared a few times. The CDR3 bases are TGTGCCAGCAGTCCGAGACAGGGGGCTGAAGCTTTCTTT. Amino acids: CASSPRQGAEAFF. The chain has TRBV6-5 and TRBJ1-1; 9 bases align to TRBD1. The V and J ends lost 5 bases and 6 bases, in that order; junction bases with no gene match: 4. Germline CDR1 is MNHEY and CDR2 is SVGAGI. CDR3 length equals 13 residues.

The V call is TRBV6-5, the J call TRBJ1-3; D is perhaps TRBD1 (5 bases). The germline V gene encodes CDR1 MNHEY and CDR2 SVGAGI. Trimming cost V 2 bases and J 0 bases, with 8 bases left between them. The CDR3 has 15 amino acids. The CDR3 sequence: CASSYGGGSGNTIYF. The CDR3 bases are TGTGCCAGCAGTTACGGGGGGGGCTCTGGAAACACCATATATTTT.

The chain uses TRBV9 and TRBJ1-2, with 9 bases matching TRBD1. This CDR3 comprises 14 residues. CDR1 is SGDLS and CDR2 is YYNGEE in the germline V gene. The V gene end was trimmed by 3 bases and the J gene end by 6 bases; junction bases not matched to a gene: 6. The CDR3 is CASSETGGLDGYTF. CDR3 sequence (DNA): TGTGCCAGCAGCGAAACAGGGGGCTTAGATGGCTACACCTTC.

The chain combines TRBV6-4 with TRBJ2-2; weak D call: TRBD2 (5 bases). CDR1 is MRHNA, CDR2 SNTAGT, per germline. The CDR3 extends over 14 amino acids. V was trimmed by 4 bases and J by 2 bases, leaving 8 bases between them. The CDR3 DNA reads TGTGCCAGCAGTGGGGGAGACAACACCGGGGAGCTGTTTTTT. This sequence encodes CASSGGDNTGELFF.